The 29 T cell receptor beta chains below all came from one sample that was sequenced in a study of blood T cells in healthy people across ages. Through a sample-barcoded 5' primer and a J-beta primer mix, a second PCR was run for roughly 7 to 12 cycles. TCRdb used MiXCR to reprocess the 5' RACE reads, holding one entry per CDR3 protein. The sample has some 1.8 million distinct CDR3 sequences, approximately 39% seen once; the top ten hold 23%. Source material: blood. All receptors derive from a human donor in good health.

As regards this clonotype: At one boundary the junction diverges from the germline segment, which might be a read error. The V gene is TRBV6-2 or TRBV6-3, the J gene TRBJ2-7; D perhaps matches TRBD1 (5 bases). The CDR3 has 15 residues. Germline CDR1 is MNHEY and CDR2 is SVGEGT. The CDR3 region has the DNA TGTGTCAGCATTGCTAGGGGCCTCGGAACCTACGAGCAGTACTTC. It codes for CVSIARGLGTYEQYF.

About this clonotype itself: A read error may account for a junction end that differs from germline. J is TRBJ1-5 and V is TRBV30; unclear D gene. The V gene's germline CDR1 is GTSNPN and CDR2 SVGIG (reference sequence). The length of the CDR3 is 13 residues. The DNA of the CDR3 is TGTGCCTGGAGTGGAACTGGTTATCAGCCTCAGCATTTT. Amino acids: CAWSGTGYQPQHF. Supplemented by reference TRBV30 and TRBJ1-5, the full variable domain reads SQTIHQWPATLVQPVGSPLSLECTVEGTSNPNLYWYRQAAGRGLQLLFYSVGIGQISSEVPQNLSASRPQDRQFILSSKKLLLSDSGFYLCAWSGTGYQPQHFGDGTRLSIL.

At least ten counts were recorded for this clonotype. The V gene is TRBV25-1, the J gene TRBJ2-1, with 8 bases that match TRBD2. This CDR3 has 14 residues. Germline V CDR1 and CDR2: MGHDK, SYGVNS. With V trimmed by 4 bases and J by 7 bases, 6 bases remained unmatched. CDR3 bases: TGTGCCAGCAGTGGAGGGACTAGAAGGAATGAGCAGTTCTTC. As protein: CASSGGTRRNEQFF.

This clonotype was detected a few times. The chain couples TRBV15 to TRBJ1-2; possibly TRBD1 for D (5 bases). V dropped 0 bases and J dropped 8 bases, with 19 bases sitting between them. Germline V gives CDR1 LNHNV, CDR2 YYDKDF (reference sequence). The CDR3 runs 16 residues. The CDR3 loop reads CATSRDRGSWGHGYTF. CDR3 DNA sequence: TGTGCCACCAGCAGAGATCGTGGGTCCTGGGGCCACGGCTACACCTTC.

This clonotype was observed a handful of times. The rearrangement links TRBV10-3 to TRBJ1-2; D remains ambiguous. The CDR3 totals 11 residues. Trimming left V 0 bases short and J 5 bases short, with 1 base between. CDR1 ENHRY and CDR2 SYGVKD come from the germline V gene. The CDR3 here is CAISESYGYTF. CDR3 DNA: TGTGCCATCAGTGAGTCTTATGGCTACACCTTC.

The CDR3 reads CASSLPAQGAITDTQYF. CDR3 nucleotides: TGTGCCAGCAGTTTACCGGCACAGGGGGCGATCACAGATACGCAGTATTTT. J is TRBJ2-3 and V is TRBV12-3 or TRBV12-4; 9 positions match TRBD1. V dropped 2 bases and J dropped 2; count of bases not matched to a gene: 8. The CDR3 totals 17 residues.

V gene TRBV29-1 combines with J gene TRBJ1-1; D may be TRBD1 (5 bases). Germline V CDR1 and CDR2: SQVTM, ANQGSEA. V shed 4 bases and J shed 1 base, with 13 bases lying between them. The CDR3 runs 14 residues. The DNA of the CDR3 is TGCAGCGTTGGAGTACACGGGACGAACACTGAAGCTTTCTTT. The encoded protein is CSVGVHGTNTEAFF.

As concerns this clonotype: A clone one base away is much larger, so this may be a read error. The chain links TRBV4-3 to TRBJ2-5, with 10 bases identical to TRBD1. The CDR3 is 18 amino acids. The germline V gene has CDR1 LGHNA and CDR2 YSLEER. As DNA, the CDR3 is TGCGCCAGCAACCAAGATAATCGCGGGACAGGGGACCAAGAGACCCAGTACTTC. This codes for CASNQDNRGTGDQETQYF.

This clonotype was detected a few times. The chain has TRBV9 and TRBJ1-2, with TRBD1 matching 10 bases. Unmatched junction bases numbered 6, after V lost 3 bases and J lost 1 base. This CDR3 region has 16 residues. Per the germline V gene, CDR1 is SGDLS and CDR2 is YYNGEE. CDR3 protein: CASSARRTGGNYGYTF. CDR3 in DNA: TGTGCCAGCAGCGCTCGGAGGACAGGGGGTAACTATGGCTACACCTTC.

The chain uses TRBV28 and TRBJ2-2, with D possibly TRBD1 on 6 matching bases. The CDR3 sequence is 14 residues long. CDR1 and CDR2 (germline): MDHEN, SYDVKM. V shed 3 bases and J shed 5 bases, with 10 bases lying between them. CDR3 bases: TGTGCCAGCAGTTTTTATGGGACAACCGGGGAGCTGTTTTTT. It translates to CASSFYGTTGELFF.

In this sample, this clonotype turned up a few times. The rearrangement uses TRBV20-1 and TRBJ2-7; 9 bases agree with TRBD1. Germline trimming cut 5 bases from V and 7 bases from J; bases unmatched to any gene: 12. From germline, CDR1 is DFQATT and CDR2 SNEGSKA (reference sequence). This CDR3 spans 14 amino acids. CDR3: CSAFRTGVRREQYF. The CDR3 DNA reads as TGCAGTGCTTTTCGGACAGGGGTGCGTAGGGAGCAGTACTTC.

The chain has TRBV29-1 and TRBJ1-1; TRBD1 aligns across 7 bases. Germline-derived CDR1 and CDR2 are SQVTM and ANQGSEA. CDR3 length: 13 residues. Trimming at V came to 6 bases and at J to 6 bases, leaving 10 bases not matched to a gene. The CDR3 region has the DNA TGCAGCGTAACTACGACAGGGATATCTGAAGCTTTCTTT. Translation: CSVTTTGISEAFF.

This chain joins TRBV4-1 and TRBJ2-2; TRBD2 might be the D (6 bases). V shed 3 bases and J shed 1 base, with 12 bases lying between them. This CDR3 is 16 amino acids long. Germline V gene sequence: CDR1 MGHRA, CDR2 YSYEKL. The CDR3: CASSQTPGLNTGELFF. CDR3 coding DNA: TGCGCCAGCAGCCAGACCCCGGGACTGAACACCGGGGAGCTGTTTTTT.

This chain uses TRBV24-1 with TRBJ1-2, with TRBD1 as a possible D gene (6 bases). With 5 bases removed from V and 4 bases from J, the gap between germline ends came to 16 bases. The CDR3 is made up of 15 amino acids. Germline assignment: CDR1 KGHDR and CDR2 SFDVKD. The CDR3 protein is CATSGAAGDLYGYTF. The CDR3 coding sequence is TGTGCCACCAGTGGTGCTGCAGGGGACCTCTATGGCTACACCTTC.

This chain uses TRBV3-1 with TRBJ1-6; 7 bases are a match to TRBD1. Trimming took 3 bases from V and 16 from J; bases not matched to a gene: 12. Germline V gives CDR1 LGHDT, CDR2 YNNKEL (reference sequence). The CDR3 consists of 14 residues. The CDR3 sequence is CASSHQTGQRALHF. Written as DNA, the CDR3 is TGTGCCAGCAGCCACCAGACAGGGCAACGCGCTCTCCACTTT.

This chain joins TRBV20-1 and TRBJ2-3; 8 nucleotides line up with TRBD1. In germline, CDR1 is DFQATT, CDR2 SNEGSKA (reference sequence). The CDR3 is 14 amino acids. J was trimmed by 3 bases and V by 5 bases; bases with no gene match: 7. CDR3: CSAPRTGWTDTQYF. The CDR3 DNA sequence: TGCAGTGCTCCAAGGACAGGGTGGACAGATACGCAGTATTTT.

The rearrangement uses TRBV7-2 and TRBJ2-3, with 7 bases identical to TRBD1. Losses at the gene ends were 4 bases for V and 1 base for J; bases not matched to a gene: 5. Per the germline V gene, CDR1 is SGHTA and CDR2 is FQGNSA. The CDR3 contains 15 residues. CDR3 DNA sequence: TGTGCCAGCAGCTCGTACAGGGGACGCACAGATACGCAGTATTTT. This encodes CASSSYRGRTDTQYF.

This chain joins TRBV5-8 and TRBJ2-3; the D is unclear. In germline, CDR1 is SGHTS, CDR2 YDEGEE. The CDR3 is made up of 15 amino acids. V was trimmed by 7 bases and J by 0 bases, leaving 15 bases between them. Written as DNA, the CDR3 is TGTGCCAGCTCGATTGGGGATTTGAGCACAGATACGCAGTATTTT. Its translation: CASSIGDLSTDTQYF.

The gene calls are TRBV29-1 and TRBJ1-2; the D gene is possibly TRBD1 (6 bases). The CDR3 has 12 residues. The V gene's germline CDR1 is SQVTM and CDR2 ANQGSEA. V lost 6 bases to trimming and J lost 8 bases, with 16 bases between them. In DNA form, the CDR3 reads TGCAGCGTGAAAGATACAGGGATAGGCTACACCTTC. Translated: CSVKDTGIGYTF.

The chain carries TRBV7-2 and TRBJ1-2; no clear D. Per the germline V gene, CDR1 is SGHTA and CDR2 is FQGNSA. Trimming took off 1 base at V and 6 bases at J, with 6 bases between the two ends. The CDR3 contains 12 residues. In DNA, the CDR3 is TGTGCCAGCAGCTTAGGAAACCATGGCTACACCTTC. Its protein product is CASSLGNHGYTF.

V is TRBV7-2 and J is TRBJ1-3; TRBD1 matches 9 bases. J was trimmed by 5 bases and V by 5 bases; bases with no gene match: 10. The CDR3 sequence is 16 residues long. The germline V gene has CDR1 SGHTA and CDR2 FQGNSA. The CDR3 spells CASSPAGTGLRNTIYF. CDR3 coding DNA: TGTGCCAGCAGCCCCGCCGGGACAGGGCTGCGAAACACCATATATTTT.

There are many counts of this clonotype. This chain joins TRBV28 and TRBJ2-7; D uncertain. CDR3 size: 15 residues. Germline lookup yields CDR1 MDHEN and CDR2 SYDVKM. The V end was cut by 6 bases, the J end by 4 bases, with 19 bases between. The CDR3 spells CASSEAGDLGYEQYF. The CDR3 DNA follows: TGTGCCAGCAGCGAAGCCGGAGACTTAGGTTACGAGCAGTACTTC.

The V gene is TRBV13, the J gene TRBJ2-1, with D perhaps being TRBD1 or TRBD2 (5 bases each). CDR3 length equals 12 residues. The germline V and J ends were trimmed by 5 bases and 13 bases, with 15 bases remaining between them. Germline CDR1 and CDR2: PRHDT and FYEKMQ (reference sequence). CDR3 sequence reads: CASSIRPGTQFF. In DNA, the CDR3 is TGTGCCAGCAGCATCCGCCCCGGGACCCAGTTCTTC.

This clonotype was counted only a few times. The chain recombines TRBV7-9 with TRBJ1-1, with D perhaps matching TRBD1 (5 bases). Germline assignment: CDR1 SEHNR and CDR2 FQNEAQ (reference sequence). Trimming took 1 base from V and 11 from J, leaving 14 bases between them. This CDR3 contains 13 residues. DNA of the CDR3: TGTGCCAGCAGCTTAGGGGTCCCCAGGGAGGCTTTCTTT. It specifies CASSLGVPREAFF.

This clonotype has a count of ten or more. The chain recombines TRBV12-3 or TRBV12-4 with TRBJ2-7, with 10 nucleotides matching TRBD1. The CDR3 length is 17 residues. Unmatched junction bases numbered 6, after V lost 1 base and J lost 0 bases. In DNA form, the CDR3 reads TGTGCCAGCAGTTTAGTATATCGGGACAGGGGCTCCTACGAGCAGTACTTC. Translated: CASSLVYRDRGSYEQYF.

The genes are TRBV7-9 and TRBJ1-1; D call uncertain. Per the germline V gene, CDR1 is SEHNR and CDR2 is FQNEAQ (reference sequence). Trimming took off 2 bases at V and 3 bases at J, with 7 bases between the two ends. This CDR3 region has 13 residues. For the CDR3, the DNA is TGTGCCAGCAGCTTATCTACTGACACTGAAGCTTTCTTT. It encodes CASSLSTDTEAFF.

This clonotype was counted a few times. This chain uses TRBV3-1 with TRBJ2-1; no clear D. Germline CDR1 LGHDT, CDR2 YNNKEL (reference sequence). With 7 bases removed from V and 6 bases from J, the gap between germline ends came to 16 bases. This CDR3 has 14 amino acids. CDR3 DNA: TGTGCCAGCACTCGCAAAGGGCCGGGCAATGAGCAGTTCTTC. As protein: CASTRKGPGNEQFF.

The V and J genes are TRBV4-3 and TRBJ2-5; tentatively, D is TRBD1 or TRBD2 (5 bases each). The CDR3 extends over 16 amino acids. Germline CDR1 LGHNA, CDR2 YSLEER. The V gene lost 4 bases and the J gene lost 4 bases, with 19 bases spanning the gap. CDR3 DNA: TGCGCCAGCAGCCTCACCCGGCGAGGGGTAGGAGAGACCCAGTACTTC. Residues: CASSLTRRGVGETQYF.

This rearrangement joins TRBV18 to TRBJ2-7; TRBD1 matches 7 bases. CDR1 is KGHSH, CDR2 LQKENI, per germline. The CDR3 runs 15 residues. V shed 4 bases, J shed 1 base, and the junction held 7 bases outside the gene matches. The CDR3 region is CASSQDRDQSYEQYF. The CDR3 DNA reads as TGTGCCAGCTCACAAGACAGGGATCAATCCTACGAGCAGTACTTC.